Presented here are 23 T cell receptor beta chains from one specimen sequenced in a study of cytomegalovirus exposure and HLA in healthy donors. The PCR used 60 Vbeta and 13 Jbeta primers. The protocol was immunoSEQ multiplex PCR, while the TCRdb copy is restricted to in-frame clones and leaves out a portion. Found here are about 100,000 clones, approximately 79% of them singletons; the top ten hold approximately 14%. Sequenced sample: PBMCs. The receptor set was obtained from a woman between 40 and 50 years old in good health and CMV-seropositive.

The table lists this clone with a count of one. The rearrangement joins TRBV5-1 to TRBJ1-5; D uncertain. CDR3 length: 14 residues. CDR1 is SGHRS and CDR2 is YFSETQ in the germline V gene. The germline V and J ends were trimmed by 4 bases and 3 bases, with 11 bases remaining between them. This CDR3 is CASSAGGVNQPQHF. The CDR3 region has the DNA TGCGCCAGCAGCGCTGGAGGTGTCAATCAGCCCCAGCATTTT.

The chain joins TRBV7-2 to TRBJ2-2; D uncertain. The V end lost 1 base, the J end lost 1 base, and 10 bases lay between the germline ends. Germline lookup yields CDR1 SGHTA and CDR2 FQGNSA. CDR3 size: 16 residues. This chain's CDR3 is CASSLVAHMNTGELFF. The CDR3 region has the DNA TGTGCCAGCAGCTTAGTGGCACACATGAACACCGGGGAGCTGTTTTTT.

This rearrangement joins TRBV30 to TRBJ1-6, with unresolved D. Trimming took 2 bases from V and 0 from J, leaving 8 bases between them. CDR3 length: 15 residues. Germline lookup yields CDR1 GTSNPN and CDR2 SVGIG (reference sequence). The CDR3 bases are TGTGCCTGGAGTCCCCTTAACTCCTATAATTCACCCCTCCACTTT. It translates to CAWSPLNSYNSPLHF.

Here the CDR3 reads CASSAESANEKLFF. The CDR3 DNA sequence: TGTGCCAGCAGTGCCGAGTCGGCTAATGAAAAACTGTTTTTT. The chain uses TRBV6-1 and TRBJ1-4; D remains ambiguous. The germline V gene has CDR1 MNHNS and CDR2 SASEGT. Trimming removed 4 bases from V and 3 bases from J, with 9 bases in between. CDR3 size: 14 residues.

In nucleotides, the CDR3 is TGTGCCTGGAGTCCCGGGTTCGGAAGGAATTCACCCCTCCACTTT. Amino acid sequence: CAWSPGFGRNSPLHF. This rearrangement joins TRBV30 to TRBJ1-6; D remains unclear. The ends were cut back, 2 bases at V and 7 bases at J, with 15 bases in the middle. Germline V gene lookup returns CDR1 GTSNPN and CDR2 SVGIG (reference sequence). The CDR3 runs 15 residues.

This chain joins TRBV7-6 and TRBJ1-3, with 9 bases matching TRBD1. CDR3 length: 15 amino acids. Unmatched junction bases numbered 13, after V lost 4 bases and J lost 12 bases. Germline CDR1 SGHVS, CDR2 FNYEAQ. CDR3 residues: CASSSHRDREGGIYF. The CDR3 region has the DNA TGTGCCAGCAGCTCGCACCGGGACAGGGAAGGCGGCATATATTTT.

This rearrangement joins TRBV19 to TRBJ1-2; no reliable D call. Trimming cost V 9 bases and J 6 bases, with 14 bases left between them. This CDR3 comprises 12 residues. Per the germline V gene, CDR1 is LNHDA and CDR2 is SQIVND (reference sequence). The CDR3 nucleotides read TGTGCCAGCAGGCAATCTCCTGATGGCTACACCTTC. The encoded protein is CASRQSPDGYTF.

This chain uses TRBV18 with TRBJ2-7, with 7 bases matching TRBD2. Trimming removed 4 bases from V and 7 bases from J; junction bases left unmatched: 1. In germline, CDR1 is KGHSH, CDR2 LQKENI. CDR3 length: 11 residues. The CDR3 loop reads CASSLGGEQYF. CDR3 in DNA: TGTGCCAGCTCACTGGGAGGGGAGCAGTACTTC.

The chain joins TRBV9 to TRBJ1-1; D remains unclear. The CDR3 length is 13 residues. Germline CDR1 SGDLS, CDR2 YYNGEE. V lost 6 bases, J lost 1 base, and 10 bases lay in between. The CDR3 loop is CASNRFGNTEAFF. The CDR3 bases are TGTGCCAGCAACCGATTCGGGAACACTGAAGCTTTCTTT.

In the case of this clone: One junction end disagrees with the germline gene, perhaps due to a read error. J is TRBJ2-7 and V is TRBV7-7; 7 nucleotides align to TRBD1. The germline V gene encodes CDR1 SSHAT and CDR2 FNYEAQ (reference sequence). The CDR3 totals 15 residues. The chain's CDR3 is CASSLGPGGSYEQYF. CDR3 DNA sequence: TGTGCTAGCAGCTTAGGCCCAGGGGGCTCCTACGAGCAGTACTTC.

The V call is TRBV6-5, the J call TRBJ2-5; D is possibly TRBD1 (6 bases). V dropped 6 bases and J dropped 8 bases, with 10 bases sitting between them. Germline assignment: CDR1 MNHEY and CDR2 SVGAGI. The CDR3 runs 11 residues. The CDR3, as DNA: TGTGCCAGCAGCAACAGGGACACCCAGTACTTC. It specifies CASSNRDTQYF.

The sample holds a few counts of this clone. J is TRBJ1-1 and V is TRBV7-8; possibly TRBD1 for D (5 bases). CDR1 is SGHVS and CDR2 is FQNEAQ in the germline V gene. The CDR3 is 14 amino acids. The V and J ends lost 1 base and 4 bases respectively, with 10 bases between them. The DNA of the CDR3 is TGTGCCAGCAGCTTAGTTATCGGGGGCACTGAAGCTTTCTTT. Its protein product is CASSLVIGGTEAFF.

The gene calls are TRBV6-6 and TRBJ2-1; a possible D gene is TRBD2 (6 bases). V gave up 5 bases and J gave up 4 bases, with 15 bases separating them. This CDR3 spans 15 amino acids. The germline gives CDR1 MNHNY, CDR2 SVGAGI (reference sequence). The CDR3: CASSGAGSLYNEQFF. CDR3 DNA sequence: TGTGCCAGCAGTGGAGCCGGGAGTCTTTACAATGAGCAGTTCTTC.

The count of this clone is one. The CDR3 protein is CASSLASGGSLYNEQFF. The CDR3 DNA is TGTGCCAGCAGCTTAGCGAGCGGGGGGTCCCTATACAATGAGCAGTTCTTC. The genes are TRBV7-9 and TRBJ2-1; 9 positions match TRBD2. The V gene's germline CDR1 is SEHNR and CDR2 FQNEAQ (reference sequence). The CDR3 length is 17 residues. The V and J ends lost 0 bases and 4 bases, in that order; junction bases with no gene match: 7.

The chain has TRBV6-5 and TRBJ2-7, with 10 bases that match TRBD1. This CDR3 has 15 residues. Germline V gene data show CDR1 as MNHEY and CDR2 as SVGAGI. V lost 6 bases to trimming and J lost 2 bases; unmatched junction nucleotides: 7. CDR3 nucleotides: TGTGCCAGCAGAATAACCGGGACAGGGGCCTACGAGCAGTACTTC. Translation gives CASRITGTGAYEQYF.

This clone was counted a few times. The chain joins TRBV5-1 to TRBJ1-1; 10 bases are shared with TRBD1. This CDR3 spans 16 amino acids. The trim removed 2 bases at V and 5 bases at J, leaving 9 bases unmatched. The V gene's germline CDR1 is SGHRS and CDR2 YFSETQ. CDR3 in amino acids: CASSLTWDRGETEAFF. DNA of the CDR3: TGCGCCAGCAGCTTAACCTGGGACAGGGGCGAAACTGAAGCTTTCTTT.

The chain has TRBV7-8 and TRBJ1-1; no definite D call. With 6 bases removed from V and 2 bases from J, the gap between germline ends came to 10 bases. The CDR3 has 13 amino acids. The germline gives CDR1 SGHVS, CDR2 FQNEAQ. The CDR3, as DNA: TGTGCCAGCAGTTACCGAGAAAACACTGAAGCTTTCTTT. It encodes CASSYRENTEAFF.

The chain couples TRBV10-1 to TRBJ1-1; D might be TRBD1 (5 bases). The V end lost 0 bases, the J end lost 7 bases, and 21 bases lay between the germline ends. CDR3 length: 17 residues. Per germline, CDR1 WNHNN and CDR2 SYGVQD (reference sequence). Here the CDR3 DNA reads TGCGCCAGCAGTGAGTCGCGACCGACGAACCCCGGGGGTGAAGCTTTCTTT. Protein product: CASSESRPTNPGGEAFF.

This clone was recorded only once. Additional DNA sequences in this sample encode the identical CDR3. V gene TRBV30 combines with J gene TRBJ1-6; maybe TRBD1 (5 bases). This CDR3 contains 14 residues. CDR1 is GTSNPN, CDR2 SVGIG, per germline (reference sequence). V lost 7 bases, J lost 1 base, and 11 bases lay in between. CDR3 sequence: CAFNQGSYNSPLHF. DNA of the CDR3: TGTGCCTTCAACCAGGGTTCCTATAATTCACCCCTCCACTTT.

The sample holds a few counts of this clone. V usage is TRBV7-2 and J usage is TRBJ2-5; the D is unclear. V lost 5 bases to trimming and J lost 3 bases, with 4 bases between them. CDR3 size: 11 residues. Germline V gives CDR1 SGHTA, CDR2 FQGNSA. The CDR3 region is CASSIKETQYF. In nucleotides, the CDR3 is TGTGCCAGCAGCATAAAAGAGACCCAGTACTTC. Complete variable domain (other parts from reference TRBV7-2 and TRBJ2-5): GAGVSQSPSNKVTEKGKDVELRCDPISGHTALYWYRQSLGQGLEFLIYFQGNSAPDKSGLPSDRFSAERTGGSVSTLTIQRTQQEDSAVYLCASSIKETQYFGPGTRLLVL.

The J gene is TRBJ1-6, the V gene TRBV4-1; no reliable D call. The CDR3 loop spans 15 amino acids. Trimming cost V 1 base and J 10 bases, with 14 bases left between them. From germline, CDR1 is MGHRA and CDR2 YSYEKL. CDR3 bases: TGCGCCAGCAGCCAAGTTGTCTTGGCCGAATCACCCCTCCACTTT. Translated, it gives CASSQVVLAESPLHF.

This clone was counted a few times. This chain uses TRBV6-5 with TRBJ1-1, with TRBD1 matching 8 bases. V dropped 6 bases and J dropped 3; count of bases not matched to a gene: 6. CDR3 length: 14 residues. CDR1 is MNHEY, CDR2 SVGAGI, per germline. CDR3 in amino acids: CASSPGQADTEAFF. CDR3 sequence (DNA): TGTGCCAGCAGCCCGGGACAGGCAGACACTGAAGCTTTCTTT.

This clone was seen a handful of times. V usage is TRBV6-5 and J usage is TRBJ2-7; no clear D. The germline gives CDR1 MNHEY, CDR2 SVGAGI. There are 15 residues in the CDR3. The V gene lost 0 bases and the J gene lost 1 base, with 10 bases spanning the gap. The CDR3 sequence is CASSYSSQDSYEQYF. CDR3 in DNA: TGTGCCAGCAGTTACTCTTCTCAGGATTCCTACGAGCAGTACTTC.